Described below is a single T cell receptor beta chain sequence and its context. All enrollees were roughly 18 to 90 years old and from approximately 24 US areas. Clinical history as reported by participants underpinned cohort assignment. In Cohort 3, a recovered donor had either two negative PCRs, clearance, or symptom resolution. This sample was taken from a study of blood T cell repertoires in COVID-19. V lost 3 bases and J lost 2; bases outside the gene matches: 5. Per the germline V gene, CDR1 is SQVTM and CDR2 is ANQGSEA. The CDR3 is made up of 14 amino acids. In the authors' methods: The authors estimated nucleated cell counts from reference gene primer amplification. Method: immunoSEQ multiplex PCR; TCRdb's copy keeps in-frame clones and lacks some. V and J calls and clone size are given by that table; D and trimming were obtained from the DNA. The profile covers 250,000 to 300,000 clones, with 80% to 90% appearing a single time and over 1.5% taken by the ten largest.

This sequence joins TRBV29-1 and TRBJ2-7; TRBD1 aligns across 9 bases. This sequence originates from a woman aged 45-65 years who had recovered from COVID-19. Sequencing was done on a sample of PBMCs or T cells enriched from blood (not recorded which). This chain's CDR3 is CSVDFGDRAYEQYF. The CDR3 DNA follows: TGCAGCGTTGACTTTGGGGACAGGGCCTACGAGCAGTACTTC.